The 10 T cell receptor beta chains given below trace back to one sample, sequenced in a study of T cell clonality in common variable immunodeficiency (dated by TCRdb to about 2015). The library was obtained by the immunoSEQ multiplex PCR assay. The immuneACCESS repertoire file appears here via TCRdb, limited to in-frame rearrangements. These files lack a portion of the clones; in checked studies, under half of the deficit traces to unresolved V genes, and the cause of the others is not known. In this sample the table shows about 39,000 clones, and no singletons are among them. Over 1.2% of the sample goes to the ten largest clones. Sequenced material: peripheral blood mononuclear cells. The receptors originated from a person aged 18-69 years in good health.

This clone has ten or more counts. From the germline J gene comes the end of the CDR3, since the read stops 3 residues before it. V is TRBV7-8 and J is TRBJ1-2; 7 nucleotides align to TRBD1. This CDR3 comprises 15 residues. Germline values: CDR1 SGHVS, CDR2 FQNEAQ. The CDR3 DNA, read in part, is TGTGCCAGCAGCTCCGGAGGGACAGCGCTACTCCGC. Translated: CASSSGGTALLR. The full CDR3 protein is CASSSGGTALLRYTF.

This clone was recorded many times. From the germline J gene comes the end of the CDR3, since the read stops 3 residues before it. The chain combines TRBV19 with TRBJ2-3; 11 bases map to TRBD2. This CDR3 has 18 residues. Per the germline V gene, CDR1 is LNHDA and CDR2 is SQIVND (reference sequence). CDR3 DNA (partial): TGTGCCAGTAGTAGGCTAGCGGGAGGCAATCCCAGATTTCCTGCG. Amino acids: CASSRLAGGNPRFPA. The full CDR3 is CASSRLAGGNPRFPAQYF.

Many counts were recorded for this clone. With the read ending 3 residues before the CDR3 end, the germline J gene is used to fill in that end. The chain is built from TRBV5-1 and TRBJ1-2; 11 nucleotides agree with TRBD1. The germline gives CDR1 SGHRS, CDR2 YFSETQ. The trim removed 4 bases at V and 3 bases at J, leaving 5 bases unmatched. The CDR3 length is 15 residues. The sequenced part of the CDR3 DNA is TGCGCCAGCAGCACTTGGACAGGGGGCGACTATGGC. This sequence encodes CASSTWTGGDYG. The CDR3 reads in full as CASSTWTGGDYGYTF.

This clone was picked up many times. The read ends 3 residues before the CDR3 terminus; that terminus is restored from the germline J gene. V usage is TRBV7-2 and J usage is TRBJ1-2; D is ambiguous. The CDR3 totals 14 residues. CDR1 and CDR2 from the germline V gene are SGHTA and FQGNSA. Deletions cut 1 base from V and 3 bases from J, with 9 bases between. The sequenced part of the CDR3 DNA is TGTGCCAGCAGCTTAGGGCGGCACGACTATGGC. Protein: CASSLGRHDYG. The whole CDR3 protein is CASSLGRHDYGYTF. Looking up the rest from reference TRBV7-2 and TRBJ1-2 gives the full variable domain: GAGVSQSPSNKVTEKGKDVELRCDPISGHTALYWYRQSLGQGLEFLIYFQGNSAPDKSGLPSDRFSAERTGGSVSTLTIQRTQQEDSAVYLCASSLGRHDYGYTFGSGTRLTVV.

The table lists this clone with many counts. The read terminates 3 residues before the CDR3 end, so the remaining end is supplied by the germline J gene. This chain connects TRBV5-1 to TRBJ2-1; no firm D call. CDR1 SGHRS and CDR2 YFSETQ come from the germline V gene. The CDR3 runs to 16 residues. V dropped 0 bases and J dropped 6 bases, with 16 bases sitting between them. CDR3 DNA, as far as it was read: TGCGCCAGCAGCTTGGCTTTGCGTCTCGCCGGCAATGAG. Its protein product is CASSLALRLAGNE. The CDR3, in full, reads CASSLALRLAGNEQFF. Complete variable domain (other parts from reference TRBV5-1 and TRBJ2-1): KAGVTQTPRYLIKTRGQQVTLSCSPISGHRSVSWYQQTPGQGLQFLFEYFSETQRNKGNFPGRFSGRQFSNSRSEMNVSTLELGDSALYLCASSLALRLAGNEQFFGPGTRLTVL.

This clone was detected many times. The read finishes 3 residues shy of the CDR3 end, and the germline J gene is used to complete it. This chain uses TRBV19 with TRBJ1-2; weak D call: TRBD1 (6 bases). CDR1 is LNHDA and CDR2 is SQIVND in the germline V gene (reference sequence). The CDR3 length is 14 residues. V was pared by 9 bases and J by 0 bases, with 14 bases between. The CDR3 bases that were read are TGTGCCAGCGCCCGGCAGGGGACTAACTATGGC. Its protein is CASARQGTNYG. The whole CDR3 is CASARQGTNYGYTF.

This clone has a handful of counts. The read comes to an end 3 residues before the CDR3 does, leaving the germline J gene to fill in the end. V and J are TRBV10-3 and TRBJ2-5, with 12 bases lining up with TRBD2. The V gene's germline CDR1 is ENHRY and CDR2 SYGVKD. V gave up 6 bases and J gave up 5 bases; unmatched junction bases: 7. This CDR3 is built from 15 residues. The CDR3 region is CAISAGLAGGETQYF. The part of the CDR3 DNA that was read is TGTGCCATCAGCGCGGGACTAGCGGGTGGGGAGACC.

This clone has only a few counts. The read stops 3 residues short of the end of the CDR3; the missing end is completed from the germline J gene. The V and J genes are TRBV7-9 and TRBJ1-2, with D perhaps matching TRBD1 (6 bases). The germline gives CDR1 SEHNR, CDR2 FQNEAQ (reference sequence). The CDR3 contains 13 residues. CDR3 bases read: TGTGCCAGCAGCTTAAGCAGGGGCTACGAC. Its protein is CASSLSRGYD. The complete CDR3 sequence is CASSLSRGYDYTF.

This clone was picked up many times. The CDR3 end is not reached by the read, which stops 3 residues before it; the germline J gene fills it in. The chain joins TRBV5-1 to TRBJ1-4; D is perhaps TRBD1 (5 bases). This CDR3 has 15 residues. The ends were cut back, 3 bases at V and 2 bases at J, with 11 bases in the middle. Germline loops: CDR1 SGHRS, CDR2 YFSETQ. The CDR3 bases that were read are TGCGCCAGCAGCTCCGGGGGTGCGACTAATGAAAAA. This codes for CASSSGGATNEK. The complete CDR3 reads CASSSGGATNEKLFF.

With regard to this clone: Being one base from a much bigger clone, this may be a read error. The CDR3 end falls 3 residues outside the read, so it is completed with the germline J gene. The identical CDR3 is also encoded by other nucleotide sequences in the sample. The rearrangement joins TRBV20-1 to TRBJ2-7, with 7 bases identical to TRBD1. The germline CDR1 and CDR2 sequences are DFQATT and SNEGSKA (reference sequence). CDR3 length equals 14 residues. The trim removed 3 bases at V and 2 bases at J, leaving 7 bases unmatched. The CDR3 sequence is CSASKQGMAYEQYF. Partial CDR3 DNA: TGCAGTGCTAGCAAACAGGGGATGGCCTACGAG.